This T cell receptor (beta chain) derives from a study of shared clonotypes between healthy human individuals. Study-wide points: There were few donors, and this limited the genetic and exposure-history diversity represented.

Trimming took 0 bases from V and 3 from J; bases not matched to a gene: 7. This CDR3 is 16 amino acids long. Looked up from germline, CDR1 is LGHNA and CDR2 is YSLEER. The donors, all of them Caucasian adults, lived in Nashville, Tennessee. Several immunoSEQ plates held equal portions of the genomic DNA taken from each subset. Original analysis: Junction-only sequences without quality scores came from ImmunoSEQ, so filtering differed. Only in-frame clones appear in the TCRdb table, and some are missing; sequencing was by immunoSEQ multiplex PCR. V, J and clone size derive from that table, while D and trimming were established from the DNA sequence. The repertoire holds about 480,000 clones, with 75% to 80% as singletons. Of note for this clone: Its antigen is currently unknown.

The source material was PBMCs. V is TRBV4-3 and J is TRBJ2-7; TRBD2 agrees at 8 bases. The receptor was isolated from a woman aged 40 to 55 in good health. Some clones in this sample may be carry-over from other donors' samples. CDR3 region: CASSQEESSGYYEQYF. The CDR3 DNA reads TGCGCCAGCAGCCAAGAGGAGTCTAGCGGGTACTACGAGCAGTACTTC.